This T cell receptor beta chain was identified during a study of cytomegalovirus exposure and HLA in healthy donors. Concerning this clone itself: The antigen is undetermined.

Study-wide results and limits: Rare TCR sequences predominated, though certain public TCRs were found in many donors. Earlier findings revealed that most TCR beta V segments proved productive either about 87% or about 30% of the time. Reportedly, cytomegalovirus status was diagnosed with high sensitivity and specificity.

As for the donors, each was a healthy bone marrow donor. CDR3 size: 16 residues. Germline assignment: CDR1 SGDLS and CDR2 YYNGEE. Trimming took 3 bases from V and 7 from J, leaving 20 bases between them. PCR involved 60 Vbeta and 13 Jbeta primers. Sequenced by immunoSEQ multiplex PCR; TCRdb stores in-frame clones only, minus some. This sample yields 100,000 to 150,000 clones, of which about 76% are seen a single time; approximately 13% belongs to the top ten. Sequencing was carried out using PBMCs. This TCR came from a woman aged 55-70 years in good health and CMV-seropositive. J is TRBJ1-5 and V is TRBV9, with TRBD1 as a possible D gene (6 bases). CDR3 sequence: CASSDRTGRVWQPQHF. The DNA for the CDR3 is TGTGCCAGCAGCGACCGAACAGGGAGGGTATGGCAGCCCCAGCATTTT. Supplemented by reference TRBV9 and TRBJ1-5, the full variable domain reads DSGVTQTPKHLITATGQRVTLRCSPRSGDLSVYWYQQSLDQGLQFLIQYYNGEERAKGNILERFSAQQFPDLHSELNLSSLELGDSALYFCASSDRTGRVWQPQHFGDGTRLSIL.